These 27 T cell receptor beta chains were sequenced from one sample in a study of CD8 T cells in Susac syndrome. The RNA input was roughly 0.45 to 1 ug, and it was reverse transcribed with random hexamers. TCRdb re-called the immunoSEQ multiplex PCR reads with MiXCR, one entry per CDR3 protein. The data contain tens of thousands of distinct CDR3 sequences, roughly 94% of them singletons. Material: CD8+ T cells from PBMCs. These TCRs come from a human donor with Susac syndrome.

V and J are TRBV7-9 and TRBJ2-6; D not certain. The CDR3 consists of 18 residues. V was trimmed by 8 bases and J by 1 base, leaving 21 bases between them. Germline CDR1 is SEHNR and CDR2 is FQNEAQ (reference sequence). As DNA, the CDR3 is TGTGCCAGCTCCGACGGCAACTCTCGCATTTCTGGGGCCAACGTCCTGACTTTC. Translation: CASSDGNSRISGANVLTF.

CDR3 nucleotide sequence: TGTGCCAGCAGCGCGAACACGGCCCGCTCCTACGAGCAGTACTTC. Amino acids: CASSANTARSYEQYF. V is TRBV2 and J is TRBJ2-7; no definite D call. From germline, CDR1 is SNHLY and CDR2 FYNNEI. The CDR3 covers 15 residues. With 6 bases removed from V and 0 bases from J, the gap between germline ends came to 15 bases.

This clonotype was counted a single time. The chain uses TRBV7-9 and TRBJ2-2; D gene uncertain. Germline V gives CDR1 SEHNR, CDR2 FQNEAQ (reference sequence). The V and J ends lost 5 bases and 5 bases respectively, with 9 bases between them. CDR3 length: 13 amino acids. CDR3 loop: CASSRALTGELFF. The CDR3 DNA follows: TGTGCCAGCAGCCGGGCGCTGACCGGGGAGCTGTTTTTT.

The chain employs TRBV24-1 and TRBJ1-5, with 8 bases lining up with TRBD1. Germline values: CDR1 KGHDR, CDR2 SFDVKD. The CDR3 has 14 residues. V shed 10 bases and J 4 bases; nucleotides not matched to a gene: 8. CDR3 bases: TGTGCCACGGGGGACAGGCGAGTTAATCAGCCCCAGCATTTT. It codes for CATGDRRVNQPQHF.

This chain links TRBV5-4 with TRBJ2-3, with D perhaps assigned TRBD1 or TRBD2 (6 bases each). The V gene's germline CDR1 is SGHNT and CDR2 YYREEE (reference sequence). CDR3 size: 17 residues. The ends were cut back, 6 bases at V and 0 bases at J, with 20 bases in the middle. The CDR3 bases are TGTGCCAGCACCCTCTTTCCGGGGGACACAAGCACAGATACGCAGTATTTT. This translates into CASTLFPGDTSTDTQYF.

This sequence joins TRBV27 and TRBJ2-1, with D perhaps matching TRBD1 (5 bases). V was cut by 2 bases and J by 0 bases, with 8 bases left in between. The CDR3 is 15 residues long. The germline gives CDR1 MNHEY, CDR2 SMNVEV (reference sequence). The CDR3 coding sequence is TGTGCCAGCAGTTTAATGCAGGGCTCCTACAATGAGCAGTTCTTC. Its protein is CASSLMQGSYNEQFF.

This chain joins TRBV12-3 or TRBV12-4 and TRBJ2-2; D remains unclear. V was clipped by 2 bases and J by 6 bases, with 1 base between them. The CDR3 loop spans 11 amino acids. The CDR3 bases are TGTGCCAGCAGTTTACCCGGGGAGCTGTTTTTT. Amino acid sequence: CASSLPGELFF.

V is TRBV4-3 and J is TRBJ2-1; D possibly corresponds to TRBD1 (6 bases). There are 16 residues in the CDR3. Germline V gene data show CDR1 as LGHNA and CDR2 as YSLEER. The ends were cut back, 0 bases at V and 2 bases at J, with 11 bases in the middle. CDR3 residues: CASSQDGQGPYNEQFF. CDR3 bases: TGCGCCAGCAGCCAAGATGGGCAGGGGCCCTACAATGAGCAGTTCTTC.

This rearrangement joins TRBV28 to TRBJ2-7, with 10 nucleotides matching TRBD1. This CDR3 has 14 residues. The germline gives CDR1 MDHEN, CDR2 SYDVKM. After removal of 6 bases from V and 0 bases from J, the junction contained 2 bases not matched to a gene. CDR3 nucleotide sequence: TGTGCCAGCAGGCGGACAGGGGGCTCCTACGAGCAGTACTTC. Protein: CASRRTGGSYEQYF. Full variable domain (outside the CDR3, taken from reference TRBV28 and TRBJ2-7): DVKVTQSSRYLVKRTGEKVFLECVQDMDHENMFWYRQDPGLGLRLIYFSYDVKMKEKGDIPEGYSVSREKKERFSLILESASTNQTSMYLCASRRTGGSYEQYFGPGTRLTVT.

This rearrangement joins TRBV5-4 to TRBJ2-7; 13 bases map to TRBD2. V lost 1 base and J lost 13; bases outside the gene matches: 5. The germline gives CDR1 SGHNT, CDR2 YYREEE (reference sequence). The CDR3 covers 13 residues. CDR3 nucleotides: TGTGCCAGCAGCTTGATGGGACTAGCGGGGCTCTACTTC. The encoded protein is CASSLMGLAGLYF.

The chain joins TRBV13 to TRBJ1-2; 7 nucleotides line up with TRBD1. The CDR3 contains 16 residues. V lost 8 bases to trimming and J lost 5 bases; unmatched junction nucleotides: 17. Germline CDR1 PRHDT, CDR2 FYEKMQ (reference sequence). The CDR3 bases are TGTGCCAGCGGACTCCGGGACAGCGGGGGGGTTTATGGCTACACCTTC. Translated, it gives CASGLRDSGGVYGYTF.

This CDR3 reads CSAGDGAVEGYTF. The CDR3 DNA sequence: TGCAGTGCTGGGGACGGTGCCGTAGAGGGCTACACCTTC. The chain has TRBV20-1 and TRBJ1-2; weak D call: TRBD1 (5 bases). This CDR3 is built from 13 residues. Germline assignment: CDR1 DFQATT and CDR2 SNEGSKA (reference sequence). The germline V and J ends were trimmed by 5 bases and 8 bases, with 18 bases remaining between them.

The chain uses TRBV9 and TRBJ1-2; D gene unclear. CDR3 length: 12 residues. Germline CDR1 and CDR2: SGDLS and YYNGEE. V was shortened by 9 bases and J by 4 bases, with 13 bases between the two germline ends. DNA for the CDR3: TGTGCCACCATAGACGGCGCCTATGGCTACACCTTC. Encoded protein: CATIDGAYGYTF.

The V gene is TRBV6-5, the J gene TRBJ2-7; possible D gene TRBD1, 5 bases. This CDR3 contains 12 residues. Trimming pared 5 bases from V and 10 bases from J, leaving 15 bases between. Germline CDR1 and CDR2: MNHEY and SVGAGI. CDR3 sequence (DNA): TGTGCCAGCAGTCCCTCAGGGTTCGAACAGTACTTC. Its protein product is CASSPSGFEQYF.

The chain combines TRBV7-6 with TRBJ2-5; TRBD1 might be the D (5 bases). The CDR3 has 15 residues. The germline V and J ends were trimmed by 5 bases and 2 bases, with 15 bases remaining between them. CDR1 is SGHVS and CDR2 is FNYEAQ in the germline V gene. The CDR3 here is CASSPLDRPQETQYF. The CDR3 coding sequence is TGTGCCAGCAGCCCCCTCGACAGACCTCAAGAGACCCAGTACTTC.

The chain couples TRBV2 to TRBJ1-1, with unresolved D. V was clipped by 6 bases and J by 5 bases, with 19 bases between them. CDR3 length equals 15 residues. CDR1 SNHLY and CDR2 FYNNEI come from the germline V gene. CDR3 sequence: CASRTPGPVGTEAFF. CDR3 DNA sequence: TGTGCCAGCAGGACTCCTGGCCCCGTAGGGACTGAAGCTTTCTTT.

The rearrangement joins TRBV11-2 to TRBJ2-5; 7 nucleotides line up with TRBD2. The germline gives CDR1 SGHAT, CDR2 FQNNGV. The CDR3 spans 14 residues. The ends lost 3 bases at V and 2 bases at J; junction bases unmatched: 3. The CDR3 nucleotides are TGTGCCAGCAGCTTGGGGACTAAACAAGAGACCCAGTACTTC. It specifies CASSLGTKQETQYF.

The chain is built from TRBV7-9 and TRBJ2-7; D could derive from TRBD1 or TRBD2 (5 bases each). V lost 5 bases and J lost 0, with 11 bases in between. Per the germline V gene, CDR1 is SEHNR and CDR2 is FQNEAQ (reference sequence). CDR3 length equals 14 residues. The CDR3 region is CASSRDPGSYEQYF. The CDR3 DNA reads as TGTGCCAGCAGCCGGGACCCAGGCTCCTACGAGCAGTACTTC.

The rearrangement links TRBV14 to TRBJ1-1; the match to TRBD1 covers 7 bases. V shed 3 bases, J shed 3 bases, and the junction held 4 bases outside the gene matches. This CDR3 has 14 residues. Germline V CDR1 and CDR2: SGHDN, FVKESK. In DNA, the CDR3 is TGTGCCAGCAGCCACCGGGACAGAGACACTGAAGCTTTCTTT. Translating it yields CASSHRDRDTEAFF. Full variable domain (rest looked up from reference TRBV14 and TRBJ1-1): EAGVTQFPSHSVIEKGQTVTLRCDPISGHDNLYWYRRVMGKEIKFLLHFVKESKQDESGMPNNRFLAERTGGTYSTLKVQPAELEDSGVYFCASSHRDRDTEAFFGQGTRLTVV.

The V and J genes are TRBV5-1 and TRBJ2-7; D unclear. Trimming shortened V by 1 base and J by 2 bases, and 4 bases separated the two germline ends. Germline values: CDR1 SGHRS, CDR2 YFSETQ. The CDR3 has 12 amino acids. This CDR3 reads CASSLIPYEQYF. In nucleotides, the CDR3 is TGCGCCAGCAGCTTGATCCCCTACGAGCAGTACTTC.

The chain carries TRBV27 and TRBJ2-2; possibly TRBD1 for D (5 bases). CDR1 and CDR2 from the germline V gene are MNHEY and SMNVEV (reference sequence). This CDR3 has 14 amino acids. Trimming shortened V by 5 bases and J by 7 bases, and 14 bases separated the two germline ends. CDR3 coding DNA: TGTGCCAGCAGTCCCCGACAGTTGGGCGGGGAGCTGTTTTTT. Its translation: CASSPRQLGGELFF.

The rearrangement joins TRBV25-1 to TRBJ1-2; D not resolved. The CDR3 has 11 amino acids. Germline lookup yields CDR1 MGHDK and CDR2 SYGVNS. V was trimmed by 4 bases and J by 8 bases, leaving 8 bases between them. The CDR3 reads CASSAPGGYTF. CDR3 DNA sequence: TGTGCCAGCAGTGCACCCGGAGGCTACACCTTC.

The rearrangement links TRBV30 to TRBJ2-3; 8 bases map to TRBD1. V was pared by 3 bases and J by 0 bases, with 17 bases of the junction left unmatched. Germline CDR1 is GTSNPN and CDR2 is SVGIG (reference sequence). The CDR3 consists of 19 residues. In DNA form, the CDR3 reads TGTGCCTGGAGCCTTATACCGGGACAGGTTACGTTAAGCACAGATACGCAGTATTTT. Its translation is CAWSLIPGQVTLSTDTQYF.

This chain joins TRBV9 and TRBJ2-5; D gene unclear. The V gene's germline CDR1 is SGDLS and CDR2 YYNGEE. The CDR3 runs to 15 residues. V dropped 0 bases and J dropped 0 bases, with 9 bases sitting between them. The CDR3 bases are TGTGCCAGCAGCGTAGAGGGCAGTTACCAAGAGACCCAGTACTTC. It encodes CASSVEGSYQETQYF.

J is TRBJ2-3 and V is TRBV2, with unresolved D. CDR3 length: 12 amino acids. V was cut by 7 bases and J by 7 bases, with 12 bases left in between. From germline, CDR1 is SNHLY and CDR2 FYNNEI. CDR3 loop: CASMGVPNTQYF. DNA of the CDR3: TGTGCCAGCATGGGTGTTCCTAATACGCAGTATTTT. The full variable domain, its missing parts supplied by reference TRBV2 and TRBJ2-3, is EPEVTQTPSHQVTQMGQEVILRCVPISNHLYFYWYRQILGQKVEFLVSFYNNEISEKSEIFDDQFSVERPDGSNFTLKIRSTKLEDSAMYFCASMGVPNTQYFGPGTRLTVL.

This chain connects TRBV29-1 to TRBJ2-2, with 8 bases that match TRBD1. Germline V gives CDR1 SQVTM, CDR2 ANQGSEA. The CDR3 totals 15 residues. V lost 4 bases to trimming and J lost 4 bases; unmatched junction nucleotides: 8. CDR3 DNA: TGCAGCGTTGCCGGGGCAGGGGGCTTCACCGGGGAGCTGTTTTTT. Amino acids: CSVAGAGGFTGELFF.

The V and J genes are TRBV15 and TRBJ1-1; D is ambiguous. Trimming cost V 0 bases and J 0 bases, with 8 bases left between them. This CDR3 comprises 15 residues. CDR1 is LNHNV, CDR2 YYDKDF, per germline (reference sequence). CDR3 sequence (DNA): TGTGCCACCAGCAGAGATCGAGCAGTGAACACTGAAGCTTTCTTT. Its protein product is CATSRDRAVNTEAFF. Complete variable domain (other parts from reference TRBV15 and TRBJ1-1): DAMVIQNPRYQVTQFGKPVTLSCSQTLNHNVMYWYQQKSSQAPKLLFHYYDKDFNNEADTPDNFQSRRPNTSFCFLDIRSPGLGDTAMYLCATSRDRAVNTEAFFGQGTRLTVV.